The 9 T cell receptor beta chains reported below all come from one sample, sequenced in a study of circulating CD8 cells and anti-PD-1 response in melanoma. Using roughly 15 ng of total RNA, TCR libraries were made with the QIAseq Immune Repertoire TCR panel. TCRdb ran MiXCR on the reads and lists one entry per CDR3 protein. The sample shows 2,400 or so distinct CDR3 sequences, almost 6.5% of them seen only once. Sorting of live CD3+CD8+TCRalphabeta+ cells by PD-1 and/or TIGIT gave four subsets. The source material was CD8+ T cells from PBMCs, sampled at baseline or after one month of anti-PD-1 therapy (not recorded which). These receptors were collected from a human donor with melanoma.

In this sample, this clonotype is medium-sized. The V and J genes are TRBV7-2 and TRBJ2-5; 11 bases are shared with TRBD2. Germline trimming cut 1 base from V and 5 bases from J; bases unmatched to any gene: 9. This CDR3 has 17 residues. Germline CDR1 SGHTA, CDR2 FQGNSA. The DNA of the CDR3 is TGTGCCAGCAGCTTAGATCTCCTAGCGGGGGGAGAGGAGACCCAGTACTTC. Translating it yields CASSLDLLAGGEETQYF.

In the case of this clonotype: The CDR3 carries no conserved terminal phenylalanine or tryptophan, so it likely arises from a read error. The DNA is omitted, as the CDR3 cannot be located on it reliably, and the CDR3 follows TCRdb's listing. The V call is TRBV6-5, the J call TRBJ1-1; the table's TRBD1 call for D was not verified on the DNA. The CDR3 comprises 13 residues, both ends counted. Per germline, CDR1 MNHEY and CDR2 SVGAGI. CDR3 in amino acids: CASRTGMNTEVFS.

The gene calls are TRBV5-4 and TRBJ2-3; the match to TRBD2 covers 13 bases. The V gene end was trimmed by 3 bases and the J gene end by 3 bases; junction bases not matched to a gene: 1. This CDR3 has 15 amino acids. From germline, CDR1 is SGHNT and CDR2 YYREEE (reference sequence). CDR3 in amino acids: CASSWTSGGTDTQYF. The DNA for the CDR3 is TGTGCCAGCAGCTGGACTAGCGGGGGAACAGATACGCAGTATTTT.

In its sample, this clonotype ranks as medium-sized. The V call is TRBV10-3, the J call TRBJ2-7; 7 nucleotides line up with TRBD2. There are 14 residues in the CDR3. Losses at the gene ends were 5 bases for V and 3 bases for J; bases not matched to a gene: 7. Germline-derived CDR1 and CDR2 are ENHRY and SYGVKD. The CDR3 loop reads CAISNSGNVYEQYF. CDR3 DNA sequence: TGTGCCATCAGTAACAGCGGGAATGTCTACGAGCAGTACTTC.

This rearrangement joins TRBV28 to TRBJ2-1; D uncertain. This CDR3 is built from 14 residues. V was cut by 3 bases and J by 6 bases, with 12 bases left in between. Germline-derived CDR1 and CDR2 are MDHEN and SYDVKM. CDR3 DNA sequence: TGTGCCAGCAGTTTCACGGCAGCCCTCAATGAGCAGTTCTTC. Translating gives CASSFTAALNEQFF.

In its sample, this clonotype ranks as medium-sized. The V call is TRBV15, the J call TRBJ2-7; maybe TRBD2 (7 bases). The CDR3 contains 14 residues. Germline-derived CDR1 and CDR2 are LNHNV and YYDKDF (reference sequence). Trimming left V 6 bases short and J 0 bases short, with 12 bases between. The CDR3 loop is CATSPGGPSYEQYF. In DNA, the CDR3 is TGTGCCACCAGTCCCGGGGGGCCCTCCTACGAGCAGTACTTC.

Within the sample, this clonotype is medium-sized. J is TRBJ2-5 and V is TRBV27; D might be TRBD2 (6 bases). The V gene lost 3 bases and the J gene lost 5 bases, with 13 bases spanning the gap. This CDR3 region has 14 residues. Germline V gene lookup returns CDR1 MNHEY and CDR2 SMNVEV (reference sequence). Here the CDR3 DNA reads TGTGCCAGCAGTTTTGGGGGGAATGGGGAGACCCAGTACTTC. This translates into CASSFGGNGETQYF.

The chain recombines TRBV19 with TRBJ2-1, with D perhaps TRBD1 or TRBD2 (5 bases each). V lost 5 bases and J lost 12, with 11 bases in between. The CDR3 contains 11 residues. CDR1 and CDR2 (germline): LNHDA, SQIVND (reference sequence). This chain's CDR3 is CASSGTTGQFF. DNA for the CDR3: TGTGCCAGTAGTGGGACCACAGGGCAGTTCTTC.

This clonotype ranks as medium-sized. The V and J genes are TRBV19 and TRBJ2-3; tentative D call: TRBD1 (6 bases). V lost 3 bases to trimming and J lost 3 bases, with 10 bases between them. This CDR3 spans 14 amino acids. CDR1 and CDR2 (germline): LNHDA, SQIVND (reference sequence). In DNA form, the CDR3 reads TGTGCCAGTAGTATCGTGGGGGCAACAGATACGCAGTATTTT. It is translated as CASSIVGATDTQYF.